Reported below is one T cell receptor beta chain. This entry comes from a study of blood T cell repertoires in COVID-19. Study-level background: From the United States, Italy and Spain came samples of acute and convalescent COVID-19.

Per the original data handling: Reference gene primers were amplified, and this amplification served to estimate nucleated cell counts. This table comes from immunoSEQ multiplex PCR, and its TCRdb copy is limited to in-frame clones, with some not included. V and J calls and clone size follow that table, whereas D and trimming were derived from the DNA. The data contain some 43,000 clones, roughly 89% of them singletons. V dropped 6 bases and J dropped 0 bases, with 10 bases sitting between them. This CDR3 spans 13 amino acids. From germline, CDR1 is GTSNPN and CDR2 SVGIG (reference sequence). V gene TRBV30 combines with J gene TRBJ2-3; D gene ambiguous. Sequencing used peripheral blood. The source is a man aged 55 to 70 with active COVID-19. CDR3 bases: TGTGCCTGTCGCAGCGCGAGCACAGATACGCAGTATTTT. Translation gives CACRSASTDTQYF.